This passage covers 14 T cell receptor beta chains from one sample sequenced in a study of cytomegalovirus exposure and HLA in healthy donors. The PCR contained 60 Vbeta and 13 Jbeta primers. TCRdb's copy holds only in-frame clones and misses some; the assay was immunoSEQ multiplex PCR. The sample has about 43,000 clones; 70% to 85% are singletons. Sequencing used PBMCs. Receptors were obtained from a man aged 25-40 years in good health and CMV-seronegative.

The J gene is TRBJ2-5, the V gene TRBV11-2; TRBD1 matches at 9 bases. Germline CDR1 SGHAT, CDR2 FQNNGV. V shed 5 bases, J shed 11 bases, and the junction held 12 bases outside the gene matches. The CDR3 has 14 residues. The CDR3 region is CASSSRDRAWEQYF. For the CDR3, the DNA is TGTGCCAGCAGCAGCCGGGACAGGGCCTGGGAGCAGTACTTC.

The chain carries TRBV21-1 and TRBJ2-7; the table assigns TRBD2, which was not confirmed against the DNA. TRBV21-1 constitutes a pseudogene. The CDR3 spans 19 residues. The CDR3 nucleotides are TGTGCCAGCAGCAAAAAATCACATGTTATAGCGGGAGGGTCCTACGAGCAGTACTTC. It yields the protein CASSKKSHVIAGGSYEQYF.

The chain recombines TRBV6-1 with TRBJ1-1; D not resolved. CDR3 length: 11 residues. The V end lost 2 bases, the J end lost 11 bases, and 9 bases lay between the germline ends. Germline CDR1 reads MNHNS; CDR2 reads SASEGT. CDR3 sequence: CASSEFGLAFF. CDR3 nucleotides: TGTGCCAGCAGTGAATTTGGGCTTGCTTTCTTT.

The chain has TRBV7-9 and TRBJ1-3; tentatively, D is TRBD1 (6 bases). The CDR3 length is 17 residues. V was cut by 5 bases and J by 4 bases, with 21 bases left in between. Germline-derived CDR1 and CDR2 are SEHNR and FQNEAQ (reference sequence). The CDR3 region is CASSAKPTGPGGNTIYF. The CDR3 nucleotides read TGTGCCAGCAGCGCCAAACCGACAGGCCCAGGGGGAAACACCATATATTTT.

The V gene is TRBV5-1, the J gene TRBJ2-7; 9 nucleotides line up with TRBD1. The J segment lost 1 base and the V segment lost 4 bases, leaving 6 bases of the junction unmatched. This CDR3 region has 15 residues. Germline CDR1 SGHRS, CDR2 YFSETQ. The CDR3, as DNA: TGCGCCAGCAGCCACCGGGACAGGGCATCCTACGAGCAGTACTTC. Protein product: CASSHRDRASYEQYF.

The gene calls are TRBV10-3 and TRBJ2-1, with 12 bases matching TRBD2. The CDR3 extends over 14 amino acids. Germline V gives CDR1 ENHRY, CDR2 SYGVKD. The V gene end was trimmed by 4 bases and the J gene end by 9 bases; junction bases not matched to a gene: 4. The CDR3 bases are TGTGCCATCAGTGGGACTAGCGGGGAGACTGAGCAGTTCTTC. Translated, it gives CAISGTSGETEQFF.

A single count supports this clone. This chain joins TRBV28 and TRBJ2-6; 9 bases match TRBD1. The junction had 9 bases not matched to a gene; V was cut back by 3 bases and J by 3 bases. The CDR3 is 18 amino acids. The germline CDR1 and CDR2 sequences are MDHEN and SYDVKM. This chain's CDR3 is CASSLDRGYVGGANVLTF. The CDR3 DNA sequence: TGTGCCAGCAGTTTGGACAGGGGTTATGTGGGTGGGGCCAACGTCCTGACTTTC.

The chain links TRBV27 to TRBJ2-5, with D hard to call. The CDR3 extends over 13 amino acids. V lost 5 bases, J lost 9 bases, and 16 bases lay in between. Per the germline V gene, CDR1 is MNHEY and CDR2 is SMNVEV (reference sequence). The CDR3 is CASSPGSARAQYF. The CDR3 DNA reads TGTGCCAGCAGTCCCGGAAGCGCCCGGGCCCAGTACTTC.

The V call is TRBV6-1, the J call TRBJ2-7; maybe TRBD1 (5 bases). Germline assignment: CDR1 MNHNS and CDR2 SASEGT. This CDR3 is 13 amino acids long. Trimming took off 4 bases at V and 6 bases at J, with 13 bases between the two ends. The DNA for the CDR3 is TGTGCCAGCAGTGTGACAGCCAGAAGCGAGCAGTACTTC. Its protein product is CASSVTARSEQYF.

The V call is TRBV5-4, the J call TRBJ2-7, with 10 nucleotides matching TRBD1. CDR1 SGHNT and CDR2 YYREEE come from the germline V gene (reference sequence). The J segment lost 0 bases and the V segment lost 4 bases, leaving 4 bases of the junction unmatched. This CDR3 has 15 amino acids. Here the CDR3 DNA reads TGTGCCAGCAGCATTCGGGACAGGGGCTCCTACGAGCAGTACTTC. Translating it yields CASSIRDRGSYEQYF.

The chain links TRBV28 to TRBJ2-5; D is perhaps TRBD1 (5 bases). CDR1 and CDR2 from the germline V gene are MDHEN and SYDVKM. CDR3 size: 16 residues. V shed 6 bases and J shed 5 bases, with 22 bases lying between them. The DNA of the CDR3 is TGTGCCAGCAGAGGAGCCCGCAGGGCGTTCGGGGAGACCCAGTACTTC. It encodes CASRGARRAFGETQYF.

The count of this clone is one. The rearrangement links TRBV7-9 to TRBJ2-7, with 13 positions matching TRBD2. Germline CDR1 is SEHNR and CDR2 is FQNEAQ (reference sequence). CDR3 length: 19 amino acids. Trimming took 5 bases from V and 3 from J; bases not matched to a gene: 16. DNA for the CDR3: TGTGCCAGCAGCCCTCCCCCGGGACTAGCGGGACTAACGAGCTACGAGCAGTACTTC. It is translated as CASSPPPGLAGLTSYEQYF.

The rearrangement links TRBV11-2 to TRBJ2-5, with 7 bases identical to TRBD1. The CDR3 is 14 residues long. V was clipped by 4 bases and J by 4 bases; unmatched bases: 6. The V gene's germline CDR1 is SGHAT and CDR2 FQNNGV. CDR3 bases: TGTGCCAGCAGCTCCAGACAGGGCTCAGAGACCCAGTACTTC. The encoded protein is CASSSRQGSETQYF.

The chain employs TRBV6-1 and TRBJ2-3; a possible D gene is TRBD2 (6 bases). V lost 0 bases and J lost 2, with 12 bases in between. Germline loops: CDR1 MNHNS, CDR2 SASEGT. The CDR3 runs 16 residues. This CDR3 reads CASSEAMGGFTDTQYF. CDR3 coding DNA: TGTGCCAGCAGTGAAGCAATGGGGGGATTCACAGATACGCAGTATTTT.